These 32 T cell receptor beta chains were all obtained from the same sample, sequenced in a study of chemoradiotherapy in HPV16-positive cancers. TCRdb's table, derived via immunoSEQ multiplex PCR, lists solely in-frame clones and lacks some. The table includes about 53,000 clones, 90% detected once. Sample: blood, taken from a patient who underwent chemoradiotherapy. These receptors all come from a human donor with HPV-associated anogenital cancer.

The gene calls are TRBV13 and TRBJ2-1; TRBD1 aligns across 7 bases. V was clipped by 3 bases and J by 3 bases; unmatched bases: 2. CDR1 is PRHDT, CDR2 FYEKMQ, per germline (reference sequence). The CDR3 extends over 14 amino acids. CDR3 in amino acids: CASSFGTDYNEQFF. DNA of the CDR3: TGTGCCAGCAGCTTTGGGACAGACTACAATGAGCAGTTCTTC.

The CDR3 loop is CASSYGSRDTEAFF. CDR3 coding DNA: TGCGCCAGCAGCTACGGGTCGAGGGACACTGAAGCTTTCTTT. The genes are TRBV5-1 and TRBJ1-1; D ambiguous. Germline CDR1 SGHRS, CDR2 YFSETQ. The CDR3 has 14 residues. Deletions cut 3 bases from V and 3 bases from J, with 12 bases between.

This clone was counted a single time. This chain uses TRBV4-3 with TRBJ1-1; 7 bases fit TRBD1. The ends lost 1 base at V and 0 bases at J; junction bases unmatched: 2. CDR3 size: 15 residues. Germline V lookup: CDR1 LGHNA, CDR2 YSLEER. The CDR3 spells CASSQGGQLNTEAFF. As DNA, the CDR3 is TGCGCCAGCAGCCAAGGGGGACAGTTGAACACTGAAGCTTTCTTT.

This clone came up once. V gene TRBV6-5 combines with J gene TRBJ2-7; possibly TRBD1 for D (6 bases). This CDR3 is built from 15 residues. The germline V gene encodes CDR1 MNHEY and CDR2 SVGAGI. V was trimmed by 0 bases and J by 0 bases, leaving 9 bases between them. The CDR3 sequence: CASSYSQGSSYEQYF. CDR3 DNA sequence: TGTGCCAGCAGTTACTCCCAGGGGAGCTCCTACGAGCAGTACTTC.

The chain is built from TRBV6-6 and TRBJ1-1; possible D gene TRBD1, 5 bases. Germline V lookup: CDR1 MNHNY, CDR2 SVGAGI (reference sequence). V was clipped by 5 bases and J by 1 base, with 8 bases between them. The CDR3 spans 13 residues. Here the CDR3 DNA reads TGTGCCAGCAGTAGACAGAGGAACACTGAAGCTTTCTTT. It encodes CASSRQRNTEAFF.

This clone showed up just once. The CDR3 nucleotides read TGCGCCAGCAGCCTCTCCTACAATGAGCAGTTCTTC. This gives the protein CASSLSYNEQFF. The gene calls are TRBV4-3 and TRBJ2-1; D is uncertain. Trimming took off 4 bases at V and 0 bases at J, with 1 base between the two ends. The CDR3 sequence is 12 residues long. Germline values: CDR1 LGHNA, CDR2 YSLEER.

This chain joins TRBV7-6 and TRBJ2-5, with TRBD2 matching over 12 bases. The CDR3 sequence is 16 residues long. With V trimmed by 1 base and J by 1 base, 1 base remained unmatched. CDR1 is SGHVS, CDR2 FNYEAQ, per germline. CDR3 loop: CASSLGTSGAQETQYF. The CDR3 DNA reads as TGTGCCAGCAGCTTAGGGACTAGCGGGGCCCAAGAGACCCAGTACTTC.

This clone came up a few times. The J gene is TRBJ1-4, the V gene TRBV6-6; D is perhaps TRBD1 (6 bases). V was trimmed by 0 bases and J by 4 bases, leaving 9 bases between them. Per the germline V gene, CDR1 is MNHNY and CDR2 is SVGAGI (reference sequence). The length of the CDR3 is 15 residues. The CDR3 protein is CASSYSGQINEKLFF. DNA for the CDR3: TGTGCCAGCAGTTACTCCGGACAGATTAATGAAAAACTGTTTTTT.

This clone was observed a single time. Germline and junction disagree at one end, which may indicate a read error. V is TRBV7-9 and J is TRBJ1-1; possible D gene TRBD1, 6 bases. In germline, CDR1 is SEHNR, CDR2 FQNEAQ (reference sequence). The CDR3 is 15 amino acids. CDR3 sequence (DNA): TGTGCCAGCAACTTAATTCAGGGGCGGAACACTGAAGCTTTCTTT. It yields the protein CASNLIQGRNTEAFF.

In this sample, this clone turned up once. The genes are TRBV7-8 and TRBJ2-7, with unresolved D. Germline V gene lookup returns CDR1 SGHVS and CDR2 FQNEAQ. CDR3 length equals 13 residues. Between the trimmed V and J ends, which lost 2 bases and 4 bases, there was a span of 9 bases. CDR3: CASSLSGVYEQYF. CDR3 DNA sequence: TGTGCCAGCAGCTTATCGGGTGTATACGAGCAGTACTTC.

The chain couples TRBV9 to TRBJ1-3; unclear D gene. The V gene's germline CDR1 is SGDLS and CDR2 YYNGEE. The CDR3 totals 15 residues. Trimming shortened V by 0 bases and J by 0 bases, and 7 bases separated the two germline ends. The CDR3 DNA sequence: TGTGCCAGCAGCGTAGTTGAGAGCTCTGGAAACACCATATATTTT. Translated: CASSVVESSGNTIYF.

V is TRBV6-1 and J is TRBJ2-3; D might be TRBD2 (6 bases). Germline CDR1 and CDR2: MNHNS and SASEGT. V was shortened by 4 bases and J by 5 bases, with 13 bases between the two germline ends. The CDR3 spans 14 residues. The CDR3 loop reads CASSGGEGEDTQYF. The CDR3 DNA reads as TGTGCCAGCAGTGGCGGGGAAGGGGAAGATACGCAGTATTTT.

This clone has only a few counts. The rearrangement links TRBV6-1 to TRBJ2-3, with a tentative D call TRBD1 (7 bases). The germline V gene encodes CDR1 MNHNS and CDR2 SASEGT. V was pared by 7 bases and J by 4 bases, with 12 bases between. CDR3 length: 13 amino acids. CDR3 region: CASIDREADTQYF. The CDR3 DNA reads as TGTGCCAGCATCGACAGGGAGGCAGATACGCAGTATTTT.

V is TRBV4-3 and J is TRBJ2-1, with D perhaps matching TRBD1 (5 bases). Trimming stripped 2 bases from V and 8 bases from J, with 13 bases between. Germline V CDR1 and CDR2: LGHNA, YSLEER. This CDR3 spans 14 amino acids. The CDR3 coding sequence is TGCGCCAGCAGCCAAAGGGCAGGGTACTATGAGCAGTTCTTC. Amino acid sequence: CASSQRAGYYEQFF.

The rearrangement uses TRBV2 and TRBJ2-7, with 9 bases fitting TRBD2. The V gene's germline CDR1 is SNHLY and CDR2 FYNNEI. With V trimmed by 6 bases and J by 7 bases, 7 bases remained unmatched. This CDR3 is built from 13 residues. The CDR3 nucleotides are TGTGCCAGCAGCGGTAGCGGGGGAGGGGAGCAGTACTTC. Its protein is CASSGSGGGEQYF.

The J gene is TRBJ2-1, the V gene TRBV9; D is uncertain. This CDR3 region has 15 residues. With 3 bases removed from V and 0 bases from J, the gap between germline ends came to 10 bases. Germline CDR1 SGDLS, CDR2 YYNGEE. CDR3 sequence (DNA): TGTGCCAGCAGCGGACCGACCATCTCCTACAATGAGCAGTTCTTC. Protein sequence: CASSGPTISYNEQFF.

J is TRBJ1-5 and V is TRBV15; 7 bases are shared with TRBD1. Germline V gene sequence: CDR1 LNHNV, CDR2 YYDKDF (reference sequence). There are 14 residues in the CDR3. J lost 7 bases, V lost 5 bases, and 8 bases had no gene match. In DNA, the CDR3 is TGTGCCACCAGCTCTACAGGGGAGGGACAGCCCCAGCATTTT. As protein: CATSSTGEGQPQHF.

A remark on this clone: This specimen includes other DNA sequences encoding the same CDR3. This chain joins TRBV20-1 and TRBJ2-7; D is perhaps TRBD1 (6 bases). The CDR3 contains 11 residues. The V end was cut by 5 bases, the J end by 6 bases, with 11 bases between. Germline assignment: CDR1 DFQATT and CDR2 SNEGSKA (reference sequence). Here the CDR3 DNA reads TGCAGTGCTCACAGGGTGGGCGAGCAGTACTTC. Translating it yields CSAHRVGEQYF.

This chain uses TRBV14 with TRBJ2-5, with D unresolved. Trimming left V 1 base short and J 7 bases short, with 13 bases between. The CDR3 contains 14 residues. Germline CDR1 SGHDN, CDR2 FVKESK. CDR3 region: CASSQAMTVGTQYF. The CDR3 DNA sequence: TGTGCCAGCAGCCAAGCCATGACGGTGGGGACCCAGTACTTC.

This clone was counted only a few times. This chain connects TRBV14 to TRBJ1-3; D is unclear. The CDR3 loop spans 12 amino acids. Germline V gene data show CDR1 as SGHDN and CDR2 as FVKESK. Trimming pared 1 base from V and 5 bases from J, leaving 3 bases between. This CDR3 reads CASSQARNTIYF. CDR3 in DNA: TGTGCCAGCAGCCAAGCACGAAACACCATATATTTT.

The chain couples TRBV6-1 to TRBJ1-4, with TRBD1 as a possible D gene (5 bases). Trimming left V 4 bases short and J 8 bases short, with 11 bases between. CDR3 size: 13 residues. Germline V lookup: CDR1 MNHNS, CDR2 SASEGT. CDR3 amino acids: CASSGGPREKLFF. The CDR3 region has the DNA TGTGCCAGCAGTGGGGGCCCTAGGGAAAAACTGTTTTTT.

The chain recombines TRBV6-5 with TRBJ1-5, with a tentative D call TRBD1 (5 bases). The CDR3 totals 13 residues. Germline CDR1 MNHEY, CDR2 SVGAGI. V was shortened by 6 bases and J by 9 bases, with 15 bases between the two germline ends. The CDR3 sequence: CASRTRDGGPQHF. The DNA of the CDR3 is TGTGCCAGCAGGACACGGGACGGAGGGCCCCAGCATTTT.

The V gene is TRBV6-5, the J gene TRBJ1-4; D may be TRBD1 (6 bases). Between the trimmed V and J ends, which lost 10 bases and 4 bases, there was a span of 16 bases. CDR1 is MNHEY and CDR2 is SVGAGI in the germline V gene. The CDR3 is made up of 14 amino acids. In DNA, the CDR3 is TGTGCCACAAAGAACCGGGGGCTTAATGAAAAACTGTTTTTT. As protein: CATKNRGLNEKLFF.

The chain has TRBV7-2 and TRBJ1-4; D gene unclear. Per germline, CDR1 SGHTA and CDR2 FQGNSA. The CDR3 totals 15 residues. Trimming took off 5 bases at V and 6 bases at J, with 16 bases between the two ends. The CDR3: CASSQHNRDHEKLFF. The CDR3 DNA sequence: TGTGCCAGCAGCCAGCATAACAGAGACCATGAAAAACTGTTTTTT.

The chain is built from TRBV13 and TRBJ1-2; TRBD1 is a possible D gene (6 bases). The CDR3 has 16 amino acids. The V and J ends lost 0 bases and 5 bases respectively, with 16 bases between them. The germline V gene has CDR1 PRHDT and CDR2 FYEKMQ (reference sequence). The CDR3 DNA reads TGTGCCAGCAGCTTAGGAGTCGGAGGGGGGCCTTATGGCTACACCTTC. It translates to CASSLGVGGGPYGYTF.

This sequence joins TRBV7-2 and TRBJ2-1; TRBD2 matches 9 bases. The CDR3 has 15 residues. Germline CDR1 reads SGHTA; CDR2 reads FQGNSA. The V and J ends lost 5 bases and 0 bases, in that order; junction bases with no gene match: 2. The CDR3 here is CASSISGSSYNEQFF. CDR3 DNA: TGTGCCAGCAGCATTAGCGGGAGCTCCTACAATGAGCAGTTCTTC. The full variable domain, with the rest looked up from reference TRBV7-2 and TRBJ2-1, is GAGVSQSPSNKVTEKGKDVELRCDPISGHTALYWYRQSLGQGLEFLIYFQGNSAPDKSGLPSDRFSAERTGGSVSTLTIQRTQQEDSAVYLCASSISGSSYNEQFFGPGTRLTVL.

The rearrangement joins TRBV30 to TRBJ1-4; D not resolved. Germline V gene lookup returns CDR1 GTSNPN and CDR2 SVGIG (reference sequence). V was clipped by 3 bases and J by 5 bases, with 10 bases between them. The CDR3 consists of 13 residues. CDR3 sequence reads: CAWSTAANEKLFF. The CDR3 coding sequence is TGTGCCTGGAGCACGGCAGCAAATGAAAAACTGTTTTTT.

CDR3 loop: CASSYPRGSNTEAFF. As DNA, the CDR3 is TGTGCCAGCAGTTACCCGAGAGGGTCTAACACTGAAGCTTTCTTT. This chain uses TRBV6-5 with TRBJ1-1; D not resolved. Trimming left V 2 bases short and J 2 bases short, with 12 bases between. CDR3 length equals 15 residues. Germline assignment: CDR1 MNHEY and CDR2 SVGAGI.

The chain has TRBV27 and TRBJ2-3; D call uncertain. With 3 bases removed from V and 0 bases from J, the gap between germline ends came to 4 bases. The CDR3 consists of 13 residues. Germline CDR1 is MNHEY and CDR2 is SMNVEV (reference sequence). CDR3 sequence reads: CASSFRSTDTQYF. The CDR3 DNA is TGTGCCAGCAGTTTCCGCAGCACAGATACGCAGTATTTT.

The CDR3 spells CASSIDNGNNQPQHF. The CDR3, as DNA: TGTGCCAGTAGTATAGATAACGGGAACAATCAGCCCCAGCATTTT. V is TRBV19 and J is TRBJ1-5; D not certain. The germline V and J ends were trimmed by 0 bases and 3 bases, with 9 bases remaining between them. The CDR3 is made up of 15 amino acids. Germline values: CDR1 LNHDA, CDR2 SQIVND (reference sequence).

The chain recombines TRBV12-2 with TRBJ2-2. TRBV12-2 is recorded as a pseudogene. This CDR3 has 15 residues. The CDR3 sequence is CASRLVRPNTGELFF. The CDR3 nucleotides are TGTGCAAGTCGCTTAGTAAGGCCCAACACCGGGGAGCTGTTTTTT.

As DNA, the CDR3 is TGTGCCAGCAGCCCAAGCGGAGGCCTCTCCTACGAGCAGTACTTC. It yields the protein CASSPSGGLSYEQYF. J is TRBJ2-7 and V is TRBV5-4, with a weak D call TRBD2 (5 bases). Between the trimmed V and J ends, which lost 4 bases and 0 bases, there was a span of 14 bases. The length of the CDR3 is 15 residues. Per the germline V gene, CDR1 is SGHNT and CDR2 is YYREEE (reference sequence).